This T cell receptor beta chain is drawn from a study of T cell responses to AZD1222 COVID-19 vaccine. Background on the study: Second doses that came at about 4 or about 12 weeks were put together.

Findings and caveats of the study: Unmutated regions of variants are reportedly targeted by nearly half of spike-specific TCRs. The study sampled repertoires only after the peak T cell response. Dominant at 160-218 and 743-854, vaccine-associated CD4 TCRs also spanned spike.

Clones were sequenced by immunoSEQ multiplex PCR, and TCRdb holds only the in-frame ones, with some missing. The sample includes approximately 90,000 clones, 91% seen only once; the top ten take 6.5% to 8.5%. Trimming took 5 bases from V and 4 from J, leaving 14 bases between them. This CDR3 spans 14 amino acids. Germline values: CDR1 SGHTA, CDR2 FQGTGA. Remarks on this clone: Its antigen is still unknown.

J is TRBJ2-5 and V is TRBV7-3; D assignment may be TRBD1 or TRBD2 (5 bases each). The TCR sequence derives from an adult in good health. The sample was peripheral blood, taken on day 0 of AZD1222 vaccination. CDR3 DNA sequence: TGTGCCAGCAGCAAGGACGCAGGGAGAGAGACCCAGTACTTC. Translating it yields CASSKDAGRETQYF.